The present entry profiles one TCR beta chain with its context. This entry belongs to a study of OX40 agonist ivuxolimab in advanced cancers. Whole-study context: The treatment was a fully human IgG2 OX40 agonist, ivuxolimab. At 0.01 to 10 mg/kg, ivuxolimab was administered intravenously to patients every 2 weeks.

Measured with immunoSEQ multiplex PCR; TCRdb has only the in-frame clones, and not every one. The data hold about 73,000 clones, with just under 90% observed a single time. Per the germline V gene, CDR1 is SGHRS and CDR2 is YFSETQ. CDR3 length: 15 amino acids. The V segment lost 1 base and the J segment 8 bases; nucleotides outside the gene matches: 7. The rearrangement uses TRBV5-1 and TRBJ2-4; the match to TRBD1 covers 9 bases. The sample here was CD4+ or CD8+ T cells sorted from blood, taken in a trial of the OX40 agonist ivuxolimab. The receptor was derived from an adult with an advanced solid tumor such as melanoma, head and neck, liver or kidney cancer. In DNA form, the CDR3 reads TGCGCCAGCAGCTTGTCCGGGACAGGGCAGCACATTCAGTACTTC. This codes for CASSLSGTGQHIQYF.